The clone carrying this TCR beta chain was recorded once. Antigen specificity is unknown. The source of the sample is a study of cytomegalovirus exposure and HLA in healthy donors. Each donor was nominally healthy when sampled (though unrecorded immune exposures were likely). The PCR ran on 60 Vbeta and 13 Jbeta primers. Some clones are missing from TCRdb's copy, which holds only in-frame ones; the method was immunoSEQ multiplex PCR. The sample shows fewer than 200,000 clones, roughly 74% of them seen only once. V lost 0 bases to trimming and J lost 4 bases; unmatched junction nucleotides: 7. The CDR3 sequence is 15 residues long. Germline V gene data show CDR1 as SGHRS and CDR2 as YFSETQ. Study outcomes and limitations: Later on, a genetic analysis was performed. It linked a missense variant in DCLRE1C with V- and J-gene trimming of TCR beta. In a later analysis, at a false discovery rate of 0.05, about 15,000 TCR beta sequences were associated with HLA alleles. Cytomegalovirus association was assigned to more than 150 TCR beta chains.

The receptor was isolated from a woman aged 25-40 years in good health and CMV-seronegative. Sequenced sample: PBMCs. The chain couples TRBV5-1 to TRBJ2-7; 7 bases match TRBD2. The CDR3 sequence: CASSLEGGRVYEQYF. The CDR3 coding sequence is TGCGCCAGCAGCTTGGAAGGCGGGAGAGTGTACGAGCAGTACTTC.